The 16 T cell receptor beta chains in this list originate from one sample, sequenced in a study of blood T cell repertoires in COVID-19. Repertoires were generated with immunoSEQ multiplex PCR, while TCRdb's copy carries only in-frame clones and drops some. The table includes about 190,000 clones, 80% to 90% detected once. Sequencing used peripheral blood. The receptors were gathered from a human donor in a cohort sampled during active COVID-19.

V gene TRBV19 combines with J gene TRBJ2-1; 12 bases fit TRBD1. This CDR3 region has 17 residues. Germline CDR1 and CDR2: LNHDA and SQIVND (reference sequence). J lost 7 bases, V lost 5 bases, and 12 bases had no gene match. CDR3 protein: CASSLPLGQGAWNEQFF. CDR3 nucleotides: TGTGCCAGTAGTCTTCCCCTGGGACAGGGGGCATGGAATGAGCAGTTCTTC.

The V gene is TRBV2, the J gene TRBJ1-2, with 10 positions matching TRBD1. Germline V CDR1 and CDR2: SNHLY, FYNNEI. The CDR3 sequence is 13 residues long. Germline trimming cut 7 bases from V and 8 bases from J; bases unmatched to any gene: 7. CDR3 DNA sequence: TGTGCCAGCAACGGAGGGACAGGGGTAGGCTACACCTTC. As protein: CASNGGTGVGYTF.

This clone was recorded once. The rearrangement uses TRBV18 and TRBJ1-2, with D possibly being TRBD1 (5 bases). The CDR3 loop spans 13 amino acids. The germline V gene has CDR1 KGHSH and CDR2 LQKENI. Trimming took off 6 bases at V and 4 bases at J, with 12 bases between the two ends. The CDR3 sequence is CASSPGLFYGYTF. In nucleotides, the CDR3 is TGTGCCAGCTCTCCGGGACTGTTCTATGGCTACACCTTC.

The rearrangement joins TRBV24-1 to TRBJ2-2; TRBD2 matches 12 bases. After removal of 0 bases from V and 8 bases from J, the junction contained 6 bases not matched to a gene. CDR3 length equals 17 residues. Germline CDR1 reads KGHDR; CDR2 reads SFDVKD. The CDR3 is CATSDLLAGGGRGELFF. The CDR3 region has the DNA TGTGCCACCAGTGATTTGCTAGCGGGAGGGGGACGTGGGGAGCTGTTTTTT.

This sequence joins TRBV2 and TRBJ2-3; D unclear. The CDR3 has 14 residues. Germline CDR1 is SNHLY and CDR2 is FYNNEI. Trimming removed 3 bases from V and 4 bases from J, with 11 bases in between. DNA for the CDR3: TGTGCCAGCAGTGAGTTTGTATTCGCAGATACGCAGTATTTT. This gives the protein CASSEFVFADTQYF. Filled out from reference TRBV2 and TRBJ2-3, the complete variable domain reads EPEVTQTPSHQVTQMGQEVILRCVPISNHLYFYWYRQILGQKVEFLVSFYNNEISEKSEIFDDQFSVERPDGSNFTLKIRSTKLEDSAMYFCASSEFVFADTQYFGPGTRLTVL.

V usage is TRBV3-1 (or the pseudogene TRBV3-2) and J usage is TRBJ1-1; weak D call: TRBD1 (5 bases). V was shortened by 0 bases and J by 10 bases, with 9 bases between the two germline ends. This CDR3 is built from 12 residues. Germline V gives CDR1 LGHDT, CDR2 YNNKEL (reference sequence). The CDR3 is CASSQDRGSAFF. CDR3 nucleotide sequence: TGTGCCAGCAGCCAAGATAGGGGTTCAGCTTTCTTT.

V gene TRBV2 combines with J gene TRBJ2-3; D not resolved. CDR1 and CDR2 (germline): SNHLY, FYNNEI. The CDR3 consists of 14 residues. Trimming took 1 base from V and 4 from J, leaving 9 bases between them. CDR3 DNA: TGTGCCAGCAGTGAAGGGCTGGCGGCAGATACGCAGTATTTT. Translation gives CASSEGLAADTQYF. The full variable domain, rest sourced from reference TRBV2 and TRBJ2-3, is EPEVTQTPSHQVTQMGQEVILRCVPISNHLYFYWYRQILGQKVEFLVSFYNNEISEKSEIFDDQFSVERPDGSNFTLKIRSTKLEDSAMYFCASSEGLAADTQYFGPGTRLTVL.

The chain couples TRBV2 to TRBJ1-5; D may be TRBD1 (6 bases). The V end was cut by 4 bases, the J end by 6 bases, with 16 bases between. Germline-derived CDR1 and CDR2 are SNHLY and FYNNEI. The length of the CDR3 is 15 residues. The CDR3 here is CASSADGGRPQPQHF. Written as DNA, the CDR3 is TGTGCCAGCAGTGCCGACGGGGGGCGTCCTCAGCCCCAGCATTTT.

The rearrangement uses TRBV7-9 and TRBJ1-6, with D possibly being TRBD1 (6 bases). The ends were cut back, 1 base at V and 10 bases at J, with 11 bases in the middle. There are 14 residues in the CDR3. The germline gives CDR1 SEHNR, CDR2 FQNEAQ (reference sequence). In DNA, the CDR3 is TGTGCCAGCAGCTTAGGTTGGACAGACTCACCCCTCCACTTT. Translation gives CASSLGWTDSPLHF.

J is TRBJ1-2 and V is TRBV3-1 (or the pseudogene TRBV3-2), with 8 bases identical to TRBD1. The germline V gene has CDR1 LGHDT and CDR2 YNNKEL (reference sequence). V lost 4 bases and J lost 6; bases outside the gene matches: 4. The CDR3 totals 13 residues. The CDR3 is CASSPGGWHGYTF. The CDR3 bases are TGTGCCAGCAGCCCAGGGGGCTGGCATGGCTACACCTTC.

The chain's CDR3 is CASTRQLAGEISYNEQFF. The CDR3 DNA sequence: TGTGCCAGTACTCGCCAACTAGCGGGAGAAATCTCCTACAATGAGCAGTTCTTC. The V call is TRBV19, the J call TRBJ2-1; 11 nucleotides align to TRBD2. The junction had 11 bases not matched to a gene; V was cut back by 7 bases and J by 0 bases. CDR3 size: 18 residues. Germline V gene data show CDR1 as LNHDA and CDR2 as SQIVND (reference sequence). The full variable domain, rest sourced from reference TRBV19 and TRBJ2-1, is DGGITQSPKYLFRKEGQNVTLSCEQNLNHDAMYWYRQDPGQGLRLIYYSQIVNDFQKGDIAEGYSVSREKKESFPLTVTSAQKNPTAFYLCASTRQLAGEISYNEQFFGPGTRLTVL.

This clone has just one count. This chain uses TRBV7-2 with TRBJ1-1, with D unresolved. CDR1 SGHTA and CDR2 FQGNSA come from the germline V gene. The ends were cut back, 1 base at V and 4 bases at J, with 7 bases in the middle. The CDR3 loop spans 13 amino acids. The CDR3 DNA is TGTGCCAGCAGCTTAGTTGAGGGCACTGAAGCTTTCTTT. This translates into CASSLVEGTEAFF. The full variable domain, rest sourced from reference TRBV7-2 and TRBJ1-1, is GAGVSQSPSNKVTEKGKDVELRCDPISGHTALYWYRQSLGQGLEFLIYFQGNSAPDKSGLPSDRFSAERTGGSVSTLTIQRTQQEDSAVYLCASSLVEGTEAFFGQGTRLTVV.

The rearrangement links TRBV27 to TRBJ1-5; D ambiguous. The germline CDR1 and CDR2 sequences are MNHEY and SMNVEV (reference sequence). V gave up 0 bases and J gave up 7 bases, with 10 bases separating them. The CDR3 is 14 amino acids. CDR3 coding DNA: TGTGCCAGCAGTTTATCGGGAGGGCCGCAGCCCCAGCATTTT. Its protein is CASSLSGGPQPQHF.

The chain combines TRBV28 with TRBJ1-3; weak D call: TRBD1 (5 bases). The V gene's germline CDR1 is MDHEN and CDR2 SYDVKM. Trimming pared 6 bases from V and 10 bases from J, leaving 16 bases between. CDR3 length equals 13 residues. This CDR3 reads CASRTGEFTTIYF. The DNA for the CDR3 is TGTGCCAGCAGGACGGGGGAGTTTACGACCATATATTTT.

This CDR3 is CASSMGSGGQGLNQHF. The CDR3 coding sequence is TGTGCCAGTAGTATGGGTTCGGGGGGGCAGGGCCTCAACCAGCATTTT. The gene calls are TRBV19 and TRBJ1-5; TRBD1 might be the D (6 bases). Germline CDR1 and CDR2: LNHDA and SQIVND (reference sequence). CDR3 size: 16 residues. Trimming cost V 3 bases and J 12 bases, with 24 bases left between them. The full variable domain, in which reference TRBV19 and TRBJ1-5 provide the parts outside the CDR3, is DGGITQSPKYLFRKEGQNVTLSCEQNLNHDAMYWYRQDPGQGLRLIYYSQIVNDFQKGDIAEGYSVSREKKESFPLTVTSAQKNPTAFYLCASSMGSGGQGLNQHFGDGTRLSIL.

V gene TRBV10-2 combines with J gene TRBJ2-3, with unresolved D. CDR1 and CDR2 (germline): WSHSY, SAAADI. V was cut by 11 bases and J by 0 bases, with 15 bases left in between. The CDR3 runs to 14 residues. The CDR3: CASRKRGSTDTQYF. Written as DNA, the CDR3 is TGCGCCTCACGAAAGCGCGGAAGCACAGATACGCAGTATTTT.